The 28 T cell receptor beta chains listed next were all sequenced from one sample in a study of blood T cell repertoires in COVID-19. Some clones are missing from TCRdb's copy, which holds only in-frame ones; the method was immunoSEQ multiplex PCR. The sample has around 120,000 clones, 88% seen once. Sequenced sample: peripheral blood. All receptors come from a human donor in a cohort sampled during active COVID-19.

This chain uses TRBV10-2 with TRBJ2-7, with a possible D match to TRBD2 (6 bases). CDR1 and CDR2 (germline): WSHSY, SAAADI. Trimming removed 0 bases from V and 2 bases from J, with 8 bases in between. The length of the CDR3 is 14 residues. CDR3 protein: CASSESGGTYEQYF. CDR3 in DNA: TGCGCCAGCAGTGAGTCTGGCGGGACCTACGAGCAGTACTTC.

This rearrangement joins TRBV18 to TRBJ2-3; the match to TRBD1 covers 7 bases. This CDR3 spans 19 amino acids. Germline CDR1 is KGHSH and CDR2 is LQKENI. The V gene end was trimmed by 1 base and the J gene end by 3 bases; junction bases not matched to a gene: 16. The chain's CDR3 is CASSPRTTTGTAETDTQYF. CDR3 bases: TGTGCCAGCTCACCACGCACAACCACCGGGACAGCCGAAACAGATACGCAGTATTTT. The full variable domain, rest sourced from reference TRBV18 and TRBJ2-3, is NAGVMQNPRHLVRRRGQEARLRCSPMKGHSHVYWYRQLPEEGLKFMVYLQKENIIDESGMPKERFSAEFPKEGPSILRIQQVVRGDSAAYFCASSPRTTTGTAETDTQYFGPGTRLTVL.

The chain uses TRBV7-9 and TRBJ2-7; TRBD2 agrees at 8 bases. With V trimmed by 3 bases and J by 2 bases, 9 bases remained unmatched. This CDR3 has 16 residues. Germline assignment: CDR1 SEHNR and CDR2 FQNEAQ (reference sequence). The CDR3 sequence is CASSFESGLATYEQYF. The CDR3 region has the DNA TGTGCCAGCAGCTTCGAGTCCGGACTAGCTACCTACGAGCAGTACTTC. Variable domain in full (rest from reference TRBV7-9 and TRBJ2-7): DTGVSQNPRHKITKRGQNVTFRCDPISEHNRLYWYRQTLGQGPEFLTYFQNEAQLEKSRLLSDRFSAERPKGSFSTLEIQRTEQGDSAMYLCASSFESGLATYEQYFGPGTRLTVT.

The rearrangement links TRBV5-4 to TRBJ1-1; 8 nucleotides align to TRBD1. The CDR3 has 15 amino acids. CDR1 is SGHNT, CDR2 YYREEE, per germline (reference sequence). V was clipped by 2 bases and J by 3 bases; unmatched bases: 6. The CDR3 DNA follows: TGTGCCAGCAGCTTATGGACAGGGCGGGACACTGAAGCTTTCTTT. Its protein product is CASSLWTGRDTEAFF.

This clone came up once. This chain joins TRBV6-2 or TRBV6-3 and TRBJ2-2, with 9 bases lining up with TRBD2. CDR3 size: 15 residues. With V trimmed by 4 bases and J by 6 bases, 6 bases remained unmatched. The V gene's germline CDR1 is MNHEY and CDR2 SVGEGT. CDR3 DNA sequence: TGTGCCAGCAGTTCCGTGGGACTAGCATCCGGGGAGCTGTTTTTT. Protein product: CASSSVGLASGELFF.

This rearrangement joins TRBV5-6 to TRBJ2-1; 9 positions match TRBD2. Germline-derived CDR1 and CDR2 are SGHDT and YYEEEE. V lost 8 bases and J lost 6; bases outside the gene matches: 9. This CDR3 comprises 14 residues. The DNA of the CDR3 is TGTGCCAGTAGCGGGATTAGCGGGAGCAATGAGCAGTTCTTC. As protein: CASSGISGSNEQFF.

This chain's CDR3 is CASSLEGGWDGYTF. DNA for the CDR3: TGTGCCAGCAGCTTGGAAGGGGGCTGGGATGGCTACACCTTC. This chain uses TRBV5-4 with TRBJ1-2; 7 bases align to TRBD1. The germline V gene has CDR1 SGHNT and CDR2 YYREEE (reference sequence). The CDR3 is 14 residues long. The V segment lost 0 bases and the J segment 6 bases; nucleotides outside the gene matches: 5.

This sequence joins TRBV5-6 and TRBJ2-2; D call uncertain. The CDR3 covers 14 residues. V lost 0 bases and J 5 bases, leaving 8 bases between the germline ends. Germline V gene sequence: CDR1 SGHDT, CDR2 YYEEEE. The CDR3 DNA sequence: TGTGCCAGCAGCTTGGGCGGAGTGACCGGGGAGCTGTTTTTT. Amino acids: CASSLGGVTGELFF.

The rearrangement links TRBV3-1 (or the pseudogene TRBV3-2) to TRBJ1-3; a weak D match, TRBD1 (5 bases). The V end was cut by 4 bases, the J end by 0 bases, with 16 bases between. Germline CDR1 LGHDT, CDR2 YNNKEL (reference sequence). The CDR3 contains 17 residues. CDR3 residues: CASSPMGGVFSGNTIYF. The CDR3 nucleotides are TGTGCCAGCAGCCCCATGGGAGGGGTCTTCTCTGGAAACACCATATATTTT.

The J gene is TRBJ1-5, the V gene TRBV12-3 or TRBV12-4; D is ambiguous. V dropped 6 bases and J dropped 5 bases, with 11 bases sitting between them. The CDR3 contains 13 residues. CDR3 DNA: TGTGCCAGCAGGCGGAGCGGGGATCAGCCCCAGCATTTT. It encodes CASRRSGDQPQHF.

This chain links TRBV4-2 with TRBJ2-1; 10 bases map to TRBD2. This CDR3 region has 19 residues. V lost 1 base and J lost 5; bases outside the gene matches: 14. Per germline, CDR1 LGHNA and CDR2 YNFKEQ. The DNA of the CDR3 is TGTGCCAGCAGCCAAGTAGCGTCTAGCGGGAGTATTCTCGACAATGAGCAGTTCTTC. It yields the protein CASSQVASSGSILDNEQFF.

This sequence joins TRBV19 and TRBJ1-4, with 7 positions matching TRBD1. The CDR3 runs to 13 residues. V was pared by 6 bases and J by 5 bases, with 3 bases of the junction left unmatched. CDR1 and CDR2 from the germline V gene are LNHDA and SQIVND (reference sequence). This CDR3 is CASRGTANEKLFF. For the CDR3, the DNA is TGTGCCAGTAGGGGGACAGCAAATGAAAAACTGTTTTTT.

This clone was counted a single time. This chain uses TRBV23-1 with TRBJ1-5; D ambiguous. TRBV23-1 is an ORF; its function is uncertain. The CDR3 sequence is 17 residues long. V was pared by 4 bases and J by 0 bases, with 16 bases between. The CDR3 DNA reads as TGCGCCAGCAGTCTCTGCAGGTATAGAGATAGCAATCAGCCCCAGCATTTT. Translated, it gives CASSLCRYRDSNQPQHF.

The chain carries TRBV7-2 and TRBJ2-5, with 10 bases that match TRBD2. J was trimmed by 5 bases and V by 3 bases; bases with no gene match: 6. Germline V gives CDR1 SGHTA, CDR2 FQGNSA. CDR3 length: 15 residues. CDR3 sequence: CASSFPAGGGETQYF. CDR3 DNA sequence: TGTGCCAGCAGCTTCCCAGCGGGAGGGGGGGAGACCCAGTACTTC.

The chain recombines TRBV7-9 with TRBJ1-4; D uncertain. CDR1 and CDR2 (germline): SEHNR, FQNEAQ (reference sequence). This CDR3 is 13 amino acids long. The V end lost 8 bases, the J end lost 3 bases, and 10 bases lay between the germline ends. The CDR3 DNA reads as TGTGCCAGCGGTGTCTCGGCTAATGAAAAACTGTTTTTT. Protein: CASGVSANEKLFF.

The rearrangement links TRBV27 to TRBJ2-7; no reliable D call. CDR1 and CDR2 (germline): MNHEY, SMNVEV (reference sequence). V was shortened by 7 bases and J by 7 bases, with 32 bases between the two germline ends. The CDR3 runs to 18 residues. CDR3 loop: CASNSPSVRVKQLEEQYF. The CDR3 bases are TGTGCCAGCAATTCCCCCTCGGTTCGTGTTAAACAATTGGAGGAGCAGTACTTC.

The V call is TRBV11-3, the J call TRBJ2-1, with TRBD2 identical over 8 bases. CDR1 and CDR2 from the germline V gene are SGHNT and YENEEA. The CDR3 runs to 14 residues. V shed 1 base and J 7 bases; nucleotides not matched to a gene: 3. The CDR3 sequence: CASSLGAGENEQFF. The CDR3 nucleotides are TGTGCCAGCAGCTTAGGAGCGGGAGAAAATGAGCAGTTCTTC. The whole variable domain, filled in from reference TRBV11-3 and TRBJ2-1, reads EAGVVQSPRYKIIEKKQPVAFWCNPISGHNTLYWYLQNLGQGPELLIRYENEEAVDDSQLPKDRFSAERLKGVDSTLKIQPAELGDSAVYLCASSLGAGENEQFFGPGTRLTVL.

The rearrangement uses TRBV5-4 and TRBJ2-3; 10 positions match TRBD2. Germline CDR1 SGHNT, CDR2 YYREEE (reference sequence). J gave up 6 bases and V 4 bases, and 5 bases lay outside the gene matches. The CDR3 spans 14 residues. The CDR3 sequence is CASSLERGGDTQYF. For the CDR3, the DNA is TGTGCCAGCAGCCTAGAGCGGGGGGGGGATACGCAGTATTTT.

The V and J genes are TRBV5-4 and TRBJ1-2; 8 nucleotides match TRBD1. J lost 4 bases, V lost 5 bases, and 7 bases had no gene match. CDR3 size: 14 residues. Germline values: CDR1 SGHNT, CDR2 YYREEE (reference sequence). DNA for the CDR3: TGTGCCAGCAGTCCAAGGACAGGGCCCTATGGCTACACCTTC. Protein sequence: CASSPRTGPYGYTF. The whole variable domain, remainder taken from reference TRBV5-4 and TRBJ1-2, is ETGVTQSPTHLIKTRGQQVTLRCSSQSGHNTVSWYQQALGQGPQFIFQYYREEENGRGNFPPRFSGLQFPNYSSELNVNALELDDSALYLCASSPRTGPYGYTFGSGTRLTVV.

V gene TRBV2 combines with J gene TRBJ1-2; 7 bases map to TRBD1. Germline loops: CDR1 SNHLY, CDR2 FYNNEI. This CDR3 spans 15 amino acids. V dropped 8 bases and J dropped 0; count of bases not matched to a gene: 9. The CDR3 protein is CASHQTGVANYGYTF. CDR3 in DNA: TGTGCCAGCCATCAAACAGGGGTGGCTAACTATGGCTACACCTTC. Drawing the rest from reference TRBV2 and TRBJ1-2, the complete variable domain is EPEVTQTPSHQVTQMGQEVILRCVPISNHLYFYWYRQILGQKVEFLVSFYNNEISEKSEIFDDQFSVERPDGSNFTLKIRSTKLEDSAMYFCASHQTGVANYGYTFGSGTRLTVV.

As regards this clone: Different DNA sequences within this sample yield the same CDR3. The V call is TRBV11-2, the J call TRBJ2-1, with 9 nucleotides matching TRBD2. The CDR3 loop spans 16 amino acids. Germline V gene lookup returns CDR1 SGHAT and CDR2 FQNNGV. Trimming removed 3 bases from V and 2 bases from J; junction bases left unmatched: 5. This CDR3 reads CASSLVTSGPYNEQFF. The CDR3 bases are TGTGCCAGCAGCTTGGTGACTAGCGGACCCTACAATGAGCAGTTCTTC.

This clone appeared a single time. This chain joins TRBV10-3 and TRBJ1-1; D might be TRBD1 (5 bases). Germline V gene data show CDR1 as ENHRY and CDR2 as SYGVKD. CDR3 length equals 16 residues. Between the trimmed V and J ends, which lost 4 bases and 1 base, there was a span of 16 bases. CDR3 nucleotide sequence: TGTGCCATCAGTGGGTCCCAGGGTTTGGCGAACACTGAAGCTTTCTTT. Its translation: CAISGSQGLANTEAFF.

This chain links TRBV11-2 with TRBJ1-3; perhaps TRBD1 as D (6 bases). The germline CDR1 and CDR2 sequences are SGHAT and FQNNGV. The CDR3 has 14 residues. Trimming left V 3 bases short and J 2 bases short, with 8 bases between. The CDR3 spells CASSFQGTGNTIYF. In DNA form, the CDR3 reads TGTGCCAGCAGCTTTCAGGGGACTGGAAACACCATATATTTT.

V gene TRBV5-8 combines with J gene TRBJ2-3, with 8 nucleotides matching TRBD2. The CDR3 length is 17 residues. J lost 4 bases, V lost 0 bases, and 10 bases had no gene match. The germline gives CDR1 SGHTS, CDR2 YDEGEE. The chain's CDR3 is CASSLVSLAVFADTQYF. The CDR3 region has the DNA TGTGCCAGCAGCTTGGTTTCACTAGCGGTGTTTGCAGATACGCAGTATTTT.

This chain uses TRBV18 with TRBJ2-1; no firm D call. This CDR3 comprises 15 residues. Germline V gene lookup returns CDR1 KGHSH and CDR2 LQKENI. V lost 3 bases to trimming and J lost 4 bases, with 13 bases between them. This CDR3 reads CASSPSWQAYNEQFF. The CDR3 DNA follows: TGTGCCAGCTCACCTTCTTGGCAGGCTTACAATGAGCAGTTCTTC. Complete variable domain (other parts from reference TRBV18 and TRBJ2-1): NAGVMQNPRHLVRRRGQEARLRCSPMKGHSHVYWYRQLPEEGLKFMVYLQKENIIDESGMPKERFSAEFPKEGPSILRIQQVVRGDSAAYFCASSPSWQAYNEQFFGPGTRLTVL.

The CDR3 loop is CASSARGGDVINEQFF. DNA of the CDR3: TGTGCCAGCAGTGCCCGGGGGGGGGATGTTATCAATGAGCAGTTCTTC. The chain links TRBV6-1 to TRBJ2-1, with TRBD2 matching 8 bases. This CDR3 region has 16 residues. V lost 4 bases, J lost 6 bases, and 11 bases stayed unmatched. The germline gives CDR1 MNHNS, CDR2 SASEGT.

V and J are TRBV5-1 and TRBJ2-3, with TRBD2 matching over 8 bases. This CDR3 has 14 amino acids. Germline lookup yields CDR1 SGHRS and CDR2 YFSETQ. The J segment lost 6 bases and the V segment lost 3 bases, leaving 6 bases of the junction unmatched. The CDR3 sequence: CASSWTSPGDTQYF. The CDR3 coding sequence is TGCGCCAGCAGCTGGACTAGCCCCGGGGATACGCAGTATTTT.

This clone appeared a few times. V gene TRBV11-2 combines with J gene TRBJ1-6; D might be TRBD1 (6 bases). This CDR3 spans 14 amino acids. Trimming left V 3 bases short and J 8 bases short, with 11 bases between. Germline lookup yields CDR1 SGHAT and CDR2 FQNNGV. The DNA for the CDR3 is TGTGCCAGCAGCTTGGCAGGGGAATATTCACCCCTCCACTTT. It codes for CASSLAGEYSPLHF.